These T cell receptor beta chains were read from a single sample in a study of technical replicates of blood from several donors. TCRdb's table, derived via immunoSEQ multiplex PCR, lists solely in-frame clones and lacks some. Of about 61,000 clones listed, around 97% are singletons. The sample taken for sequencing was T cells isolated from PBMCs. Source of these receptors: a human donor in good health. The conserved cysteine and the conserved F or W are not part of the CDR3 here. Fields, in order: V gene, CDR3 protein.

v_call: TRBV6-1
cdr3_aa: ASRGLREYEQY

v_call: TRBV9
cdr3_aa: ASSTHRLAGVETQY

v_call: TRBV30
cdr3_aa: AWSVTGGNQPQH

v_call: TRBV27
cdr3_aa: ASSSFRGLDTEAF

v_call: TRBV18
cdr3_aa: ASSNLGSPLH

v_call: TRBV12-5
cdr3_aa: ASGLVLGMTYEQY

v_call: TRBV19
cdr3_aa: ASRPTGVSNQPQH

v_call: TRBV6-5
cdr3_aa: ASSSRQGDNYGYT

v_call: TRBV28
cdr3_aa: ASSAAPRDRI

v_call: TRBV5-4
cdr3_aa: ASTQMVGRAVETQY